The rows below give T cell receptor beta chains drawn from one sample of a study of T-cell reconstitution after alpha-beta-depleted transplantation in children. MiXCR, applied by TCRdb to the PCR reads, yields one record per CDR3 protein. This table holds approximately 350,000 distinct CDR3 sequences, 16% found once. The sample in question was PBMCs, mostly from graft donor cells, obtained 360 days after TCRalphabeta/CD19-depleted stem cell transplant. The receptors here all came from a male patient aged 2 to 9 who had a stem cell transplant for acute lymphoblastic leukemia, so the T cells may come from the graft donor. Each CDR3 is given with its conserved first and last residue. D genes are given only for firm matches. Clone size is shown for a subset of rows, as once, few, many or a class of expanded clone.

TRBJ2-7 . TRBV20-1 few TGCAGTGCTAGAGCGGACGGAACCTACGAGCAGTACTTC CSARADGTYEQYF
TRBJ2-1 TRBD1 TRBV9 . TGTGCCAGCAGCGCCCTCGGACAGGGGGTATACAATGAGCAGTTCTTC CASSALGQGVYNEQFF
TRBJ2-7 . TRBV21-1 . TGTGCCAGCAGCGAGAGTGATCGAGACTTGGGACTAGCGGGAGAACTGATCTACGAGCAGTACTTC CASSESDRDLGLAGELIYEQYF
TRBJ2-1 . TRBV10-3 many TGTGCCATCAGTGAGTCGAGGGCACGGGGGTTCGCCTACAATGAGCAGTTCTTC CAISESRARGFAYNEQFF
TRBJ2-5 . TRBV7-9 few TGTGCCAGCAGCTCAGAACGGGCACAAGAGACCCAGTACTTC CASSSERAQETQYF
TRBJ2-3 TRBD1 TRBV5-6 many TGTGCCAGCAGCTTAGTCACAGGGGGCACAGATACGCAGTATTTT CASSLVTGGTDTQYF
TRBJ1-2 TRBD1 TRBV28 once TGTGCCAGCAGTTCCCGGGGACAGGGCCCTCGGGCCTATGGCTACACCTTC CASSSRGQGPRAYGYTF
TRBJ2-7 TRBD2 TRBV20-1 . TGCAGTGCTAGAGATCTCGGGGGGGCCATCGAGCAGTACTTC CSARDLGGAIEQYF
TRBJ2-3 . TRBV28 few TGTGCCACCCGGACTTCCCCAATCACAGATACGCAGTATTTT CATRTSPITDTQYF
TRBJ2-2 . TRBV29-1 few TGCAGCGTTGTGGGAGTTAGGGAGCCCGGGGAGCTGTTTTTT CSVVGVREPGELFF
TRBJ2-2 TRBD1 TRBV29-1 many TGCAGTGCCCTTTCCCGGACAGGGAACACCGGGGAGCTGTTTTTT CSALSRTGNTGELFF
TRBJ2-1 TRBD2 TRBV7-3 . TGTGCCAGCAGCTTGGTCGGGACTAGCCTTAAATACAATGAGCAGTTCTTC CASSLVGTSLKYNEQFF
TRBJ2-3 . TRBV20-1 . TGCAGTGCTAGACGACGGTCTAGCACAGATACGCAGTATTTT CSARRRSSTDTQYF
TRBJ2-7 . TRBV12-3/TRBV12-4 many TGTGCCAGCAGGTCGATTTCCGAGCAGTACTTC CASRSISEQYF
TRBJ2-7 TRBD1 TRBV20-1 . TGCAGTGCTAGACTTCAGGGGGCCTACTACGAGCAGTACTTC CSARLQGAYYEQYF
TRBJ2-3 . TRBV4-3 . TGCGCCAGCAGCCCTTTCTCCGGGACCTTCGGTCCCACAGATACGCAGTATTTT CASSPFSGTFGPTDTQYF
TRBJ1-1 TRBD1 TRBV9 few TGTGCCTCAGACCGGGACAGGGTTTCAGCTTTCTTT CASDRDRVSAFF
TRBJ1-1 . TRBV12-3/TRBV12-4 many TGTGCCAGCAGTTTGTCGCCGGACACTGAAGCTTTCTTT CASSLSPDTEAFF
TRBJ2-7 . TRBV20-1 few TGCAGTGCTAGAAGTACCTTCTCCTACGAGCAGTACTTC CSARSTFSYEQYF
TRBJ2-4 . TRBV12-3/TRBV12-4 many TGTGCCAGCAGTTTGCGGGTGAGGGTAAACATTCAGTACTTC CASSLRVRVNIQYF
TRBJ2-3 TRBD1 TRBV19 . TGTGCCAGTAGTTCGCCGGACAGGAGGTCAGATACGCAGTATTTT CASSSPDRRSDTQYF
TRBJ2-2 . TRBV24-1 few TGTGCCACCAGTGCAGGGCCCGGGGAGCTGTTTTTT CATSAGPGELFF
TRBJ1-5 . TRBV12-3/TRBV12-4 many TGTGCCAGCAGTGGGGTCAGGGACATACCTAATCAGCCCCAGCATTTT CASSGVRDIPNQPQHF
TRBJ2-6 . TRBV10-3 few TGTGCCATCAGCGATAACCCTGGGGGGGCCGGGGCCAACGTCCTGACTTTC CAISDNPGGAGANVLTF
TRBJ2-7 TRBD1 TRBV20-1 . TGCAGTGCTTACTCGACAGGGCGACAGGACGAGCAGTACTTC CSAYSTGRQDEQYF
TRBJ2-3 . TRBV20-1 many TGCAGTGCTAGAGGAGGGTGGGACCAGGATACGCAGTATTTT CSARGGWDQDTQYF
TRBJ2-2 . TRBV2 . TGTGCCAGCAGTGGGGCGATCGCGAACACCGGGGAGCTGTTTTTT CASSGAIANTGELFF
TRBJ2-7 TRBD2 TRBV20-1 . TGCAGTGGCGGACTAGCGGGATACGAGCAGTACTTC CSGGLAGYEQYF
TRBJ2-3 . TRBV4-3 few TGCGCCAGCAGCCAAGAAGGATCCGGGTTCGGCGATACGCAGTATTTT CASSQEGSGFGDTQYF
TRBJ2-3 . TRBV14 . TGTGCCAGCAGCCAAGAAGCCCTTTTGGCAGATACGCAGTATTTT CASSQEALLADTQYF
TRBJ2-3 TRBD2 TRBV28 . TGTGCCAGCAGTTTCCCTCTACTAGCGGAAAGCACAGATACGCAGTATTTT CASSFPLLAESTDTQYF
TRBJ2-3 TRBD2 TRBV11-2 . TGTGCCAGCAGCTTAGTTAAACCTCGACTAGCGGGAGGAAGCACAGATACGCAGTATTTT CASSLVKPRLAGGSTDTQYF
TRBJ2-7 TRBD1 TRBV24-1 . TGTGCCACCAGTGATCAAGGACAGGGGACGGGAGAGCAGTACTTC CATSDQGQGTGEQYF
TRBJ1-2 . TRBV27 few TGTGCCAGCGGGGACGGGGCGAGCTATGGCTACACCTTC CASGDGASYGYTF
TRBJ2-1 . TRBV12-3/TRBV12-4 . TGTGCCAGCAGTCCCTTGAGGGGAGTGAAAAATGAGCAGTTCTTC CASSPLRGVKNEQFF
TRBJ1-5 . TRBV4-1 many TGCGCCAGCAGCCCTCAGACCTGGCAGCCCCAGCATTTT CASSPQTWQPQHF
TRBJ1-1 . TRBV5-1 few TGCGCCAGCAGCTTGGCCGTGGGGGGCACTGAAGCTTTCTTT CASSLAVGGTEAFF
TRBJ2-5 TRBD1 TRBV28 few TGTGCCAGCAGTTTTTGGGGGACAGGGGATTCGGAGACCCAGTACTTC CASSFWGTGDSETQYF
TRBJ2-2 TRBD1 TRBV24-1 . TGTGCCACCAGTGACCTTGACAGGGAAGGCGGGGAGCTGTTTTTT CATSDLDREGGELFF
TRBJ1-1 . TRBV12-3/TRBV12-4 few TGTGCCAGCAGTCTGGACACTGCAACTGAAGCTTTCTTT CASSLDTATEAFF
TRBJ1-2 . TRBV29-1 . TGCAGCGTTGACCCGGGGAGGTATGGTGGCTACACCTTC CSVDPGRYGGYTF
TRBJ2-7 . TRBV5-1 . TGCGCCAGCAGCTTGGACCCGGTGGGCAGGGAGTCCTACGAGCAGTACTTC CASSLDPVGRESYEQYF
TRBJ2-7 TRBD2 TRBV4-1 . TGCGCCAGCAGCCCCCTGACAGCGGGAATGGACGAGCAGTACTTC CASSPLTAGMDEQYF
TRBJ2-5 TRBD1 TRBV12-5 few TGTGCTAGTGGTCAAGACAGGGTATGGGTGGAGACCCAGTACTTC CASGQDRVWVETQYF
TRBJ2-5 . TRBV6-5 few TGTGCCAGCAGTTACTCGAAGGAGGGGCAAGAGACCCAGTACTTC CASSYSKEGQETQYF
TRBJ2-4 TRBD2 TRBV7-2 . TGTGCCAGCAGCTCGAAGGGGACTACAAAAAACATTCAGTACTTC CASSSKGTTKNIQYF
TRBJ2-2 TRBD2 TRBV7-6 . TGTGCCAGCAGCCAGACTAGCGGGAGCGGCACCGGGGAGCTGTTTTTT CASSQTSGSGTGELFF